This entry concerns a single T cell receptor (beta chain). Only a few counts were recorded for this clonotype. The target of this receptor is not known. Base qualities are not provided; no much larger clone lies one nucleotide away. According to the germline V gene (reference sequence), CDR1 reads SEHNR and CDR2 reads FQNEAQ. From cysteine to phenylalanine, the CDR3 is 12 amino acids long. Kept here is only the CDR3 DNA, which spans 36 bases and is read in frame from base 1. Trimming accounts for 5 bases at V and 7 bases at J, while the number of junction bases matched to no gene is 4. These data come from a study of T-cell memory formation after mild COVID-19 (dated by TCRdb to the early 2020s). The study in broad terms: TCR sequence clusters from the two donors were largely donor specific. Two young, previously healthy adult volunteers made up the cohort, one male and one female. In a couple of donors, T-cell clones that expanded and contracted after mild COVID-19 were tracked by sequencing TCRalpha and TCRbeta repertoires over time.

Ficoll-Paque density gradient centrifugation was used to isolate PBMCs. Sequencing was performed on an Illumina NovaSeq 6000. cDNA libraries for TCRalpha and TCRbeta were prepared by 5'RACE using constant-segment primers, with sample barcodes and unique molecular identifiers added. Trizol reagent was used to extract RNA from every sample. Library amplification was performed in two PCR steps, and a second sample barcode and Illumina TruSeq adapters were introduced in the second step. Sequencing of the libraries was done on an Illumina NovaSeq, producing 2 x 150 bp paired-end reads. Under the source paper's analysis protocol: The reads were demultiplexed and collapsed into UMI-guided consensus sequences using migec v1.2.7. Using mixcr v2.1.11, the UMI consensuses were aligned to TRA and TRB V and J templates and assembled into clonotypes. A clonotype was counted as expanded or contracted only when both edgeR and NoisET called the clonotype significant, with the noise models trained on biological replicates. edgeR calls used a false discovery rate-adjusted p below 0.01 and a log2 fold-change threshold of 1. As an exploratory analysis of dynamics, PCA with hierarchical clustering was applied to max-normalized trajectories of the 1000 most abundant clonotypes. Separately sequenced CD4+ and CD8+ repertoires were used to assign the CD4 or CD8 phenotype of responding clones. In TCRdb, the public reads were trimmed at Q25 with fastp and aligned with MiXCR, with productive beta chains retained. Every distinct CDR3 protein forms one entry, paired with its most common genes and DNA. The V and J calls here are based on TCRdb, not the publication. The sample table lists roughly 240,000 distinct CDR3 sequences, under 20% of them with a count of one. Around a fifth of the sample comes from the top ten.

What the study reported, not specific to this receptor: Whether the second-wave clones peaking on day 37 were SARS-CoV-2 specific was not confirmed. From day 15 to 85, contracting clones showed balanced CD4/CD8 phenotypes, whereas a second wave of clones that expanded from day 15 to 37 leaned towards CD4+. Only two mild cases were covered by the study, and larger cohorts that include severe cases with pre-infection samples were considered necessary. Contracting CD4+ clones turned up mainly in the CM and EM memory subsets, whereas EMRA was where CD8+ clones were enriched. The detection of some responding clones in pre-infection memory suggests that pre-existing cross-reactive memory T cells joined the SARS-CoV-2 response.

This sequence uses TRBV7-9 and TRBJ1-1; TRBD1 agrees with 7 junctional bases. This TCR was sampled from a man aged 18-30 years who had mild COVID-19 (a few samples of this study predate the infection). The sample titles of this study are shuffled in the database, so cell type and time point are left out; the donor was told from shared clones. The sample comprised PBMCs or a T cell subset sorted from them (not recorded which). The CDR3 region reads CASSIRTGEAFF. The DNA reads as follows: TGTGCCAGCAGCATTAGGACAGGTGAAGCTTTCTTT.